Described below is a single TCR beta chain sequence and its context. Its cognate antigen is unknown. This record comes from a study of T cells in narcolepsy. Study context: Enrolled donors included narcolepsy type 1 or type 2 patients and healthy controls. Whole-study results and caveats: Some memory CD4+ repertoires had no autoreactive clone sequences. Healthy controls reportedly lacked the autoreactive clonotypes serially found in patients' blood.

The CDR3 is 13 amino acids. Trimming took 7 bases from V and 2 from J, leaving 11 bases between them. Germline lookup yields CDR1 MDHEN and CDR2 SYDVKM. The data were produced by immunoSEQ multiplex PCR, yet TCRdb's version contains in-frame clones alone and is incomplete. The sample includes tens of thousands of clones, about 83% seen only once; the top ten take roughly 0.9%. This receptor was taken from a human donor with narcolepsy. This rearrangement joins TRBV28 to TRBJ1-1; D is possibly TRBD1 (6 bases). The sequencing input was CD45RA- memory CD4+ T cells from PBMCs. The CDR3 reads CASIGGPNTEAFF. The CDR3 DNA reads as TGTGCCAGCATCGGGGGGCCCAACACTGAAGCTTTCTTT. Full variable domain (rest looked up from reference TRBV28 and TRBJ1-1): DVKVTQSSRYLVKRTGEKVFLECVQDMDHENMFWYRQDPGLGLRLIYFSYDVKMKEKGDIPEGYSVSREKKERFSLILESASTNQTSMYLCASIGGPNTEAFFGQGTRLTVV.